The 20 T cell receptor beta chains listed next were all sequenced from one sample in a study of T cells in Graves' hyperthyroidism and ophthalmopathy. Amplification yielded TCR beta CDR3 regions, with RNA transcripts as the source. The HTBI set primed first-round TCR CDR3 RT-PCR. One entry per CDR3 protein, called by TCRdb with MiXCR from the multiplex PCR reads. The table has 300,000 to 400,000 distinct CDR3 sequences, 21% seen once. Sequences were obtained from blood. These receptors were obtained from a woman aged 45-59 years with Graves' hyperthyroidism.

This clonotype was counted a single time. The chain employs TRBV2 and TRBJ2-7; unclear D gene. The germline V and J ends were trimmed by 3 bases and 6 bases, with 9 bases remaining between them. Germline V gives CDR1 SNHLY, CDR2 FYNNEI. CDR3 length: 12 amino acids. The CDR3 protein is CASSEAYIEQYF. In DNA form, the CDR3 reads TGTGCCAGCAGTGAGGCTTATATCGAGCAGTACTTC.

The CDR3 here is CASAKGGRTGETQYF. The CDR3 nucleotides read TGTGCCAGCGCAAAAGGGGGGCGTACGGGGGAGACCCAGTACTTC. The chain has TRBV5-6 and TRBJ2-5; either TRBD1 or TRBD2 may fit D (6 bases each). Germline V gene lookup returns CDR1 SGHDT and CDR2 YYEEEE. The CDR3 has 15 amino acids. With 7 bases removed from V and 5 bases from J, the gap between germline ends came to 21 bases.

The V gene is TRBV19, the J gene TRBJ1-1; weak D call: TRBD1 (6 bases). The CDR3 loop spans 12 amino acids. The germline V gene has CDR1 LNHDA and CDR2 SQIVND (reference sequence). Trimming took off 4 bases at V and 8 bases at J, with 11 bases between the two ends. CDR3 region: CASSNTGTEAFF. The DNA for the CDR3 is TGTGCCAGTAGTAACACGGGGACAGAAGCTTTCTTT.

There are a few counts of this clonotype. The chain has TRBV28 and TRBJ1-2; TRBD1 agrees at 8 bases. The V segment lost 6 bases and the J segment 3 bases; nucleotides outside the gene matches: 6. The CDR3 is made up of 14 amino acids. Germline assignment: CDR1 MDHEN and CDR2 SYDVKM. The CDR3 is CASSAGTGYYGYTF. The CDR3 DNA reads TGTGCCAGCAGCGCCGGGACAGGCTACTATGGCTACACCTTC.

This clonotype was counted ten times or more. The J gene is TRBJ2-1, the V gene TRBV6-1, with 12 positions matching TRBD2. Trimming took 5 bases from V and 9 from J; bases not matched to a gene: 11. The V gene's germline CDR1 is MNHNS and CDR2 SASEGT. The CDR3 runs 16 residues. As DNA, the CDR3 is TGTGCCAGCAGTCTAGCGGGGGGGCCCGAGGGCGGTGAGCAGTTCTTC. This sequence encodes CASSLAGGPEGGEQFF.

This clonotype occurred a few times. The junction shows a germline mismatch at one end, possibly a read error. This CDR3 reads CSAVGTLFAYEQHF. In DNA, the CDR3 is TGCAGTGCGGTCGGGACCCTCTTCGCCTACGAGCAGCACTTC. The rearrangement joins TRBV20-1 to TRBJ2-7; either TRBD1 or TRBD2 may fit D (5 bases each). Germline loops: CDR1 DFQATT, CDR2 SNEGSKA (reference sequence). The CDR3 is 14 amino acids.

This clonotype showed up just a few times. This chain uses TRBV20-1 with TRBJ1-2; D might be TRBD1 (5 bases). Germline V lookup: CDR1 DFQATT, CDR2 SNEGSKA (reference sequence). The CDR3 runs to 13 residues. The chain's CDR3 is CTLTGTANYGYTF. The CDR3 bases are TGCACCCTAACCGGGACGGCAAACTATGGCTACACCTTC.

The V gene is TRBV7-9, the J gene TRBJ1-4; 9 bases align to TRBD1. This CDR3 spans 13 amino acids. Per the germline V gene, CDR1 is SEHNR and CDR2 is FQNEAQ (reference sequence). J lost 6 bases, V lost 5 bases, and 1 base had no gene match. This CDR3 is CASSRDRDEKLFF. CDR3 DNA: TGTGCCAGCAGCCGGGACAGGGATGAAAAACTGTTTTTT. The variable domain in full, with the rest retrieved from reference TRBV7-9 and TRBJ1-4, is DTGVSQNPRHKITKRGQNVTFRCDPISEHNRLYWYRQTLGQGPEFLTYFQNEAQLEKSRLLSDRFSAERPKGSFSTLEIQRTEQGDSAMYLCASSRDRDEKLFFGSGTQLSVL.

This clonotype was detected a few times. The V gene is TRBV18, the J gene TRBJ2-2; D is undetermined. This CDR3 spans 14 amino acids. Per germline, CDR1 KGHSH and CDR2 LQKENI. Trimming took 6 bases from V and 0 from J, leaving 8 bases between them. The CDR3 reads CASSEAPNTGELFF. CDR3 in DNA: TGTGCCAGCTCCGAGGCTCCGAACACCGGGGAGCTGTTTTTT.

The chain employs TRBV18 and TRBJ1-1; possible D gene TRBD1, 6 bases. V was trimmed by 1 base and J by 8 bases, leaving 14 bases between them. Per germline, CDR1 KGHSH and CDR2 LQKENI. The CDR3 is 14 amino acids. The CDR3, as DNA: TGTGCCAGCTCACCACTCGCCAGGGGCTTAGAAGCTTTCTTT. This gives the protein CASSPLARGLEAFF.

This chain connects TRBV6-1 to TRBJ1-6; D remains unclear. V was cut by 1 base and J by 5 bases, with 3 bases left in between. The CDR3 covers 13 residues. Germline CDR1 is MNHNS and CDR2 is SASEGT. CDR3 sequence reads: CASSEVNNSPLHF. CDR3 nucleotide sequence: TGTGCCAGCAGTGAAGTGAATAATTCACCCCTCCACTTT.

This chain links TRBV5-6 with TRBJ1-2; no clear D. V lost 0 bases, J lost 4 bases, and 10 bases lay in between. The germline V gene encodes CDR1 SGHDT and CDR2 YYEEEE. This CDR3 comprises 14 residues. CDR3 residues: CASSLDQESYGYTF. CDR3 nucleotide sequence: TGTGCCAGCAGCTTGGATCAGGAGTCCTATGGCTACACCTTC.

The V and J genes are TRBV3-1 and TRBJ1-2; D remains unclear. V gave up 0 bases and J gave up 5 bases, with 10 bases separating them. The V gene's germline CDR1 is LGHDT and CDR2 YNNKEL (reference sequence). The CDR3 is made up of 14 amino acids. The CDR3 DNA reads as TGTGCCAGCAGCCAAGACCTCGAAGTTTATGGCTACACCTTC. Translating gives CASSQDLEVYGYTF. Variable domain in full (rest from reference TRBV3-1 and TRBJ1-2): DTAVSQTPKYLVTQMGNDKSIKCEQNLGHDTMYWYKQDSKKFLKIMFSYNNKELIINETVPNRFSPKSPDKAHLNLHINSLELGDSAVYFCASSQDLEVYGYTFGSGTRLTVV.

This clonotype was observed many times. CDR3 loop: CSARDRMPNTQYF. DNA for the CDR3: TGCAGTGCTAGAGACAGGATGCCCAATACGCAGTATTTT. The chain links TRBV20-1 to TRBJ2-3, with D uncertain. Germline V lookup: CDR1 DFQATT, CDR2 SNEGSKA (reference sequence). The length of the CDR3 is 13 residues. Trimming cost V 0 bases and J 7 bases, with 11 bases left between them.

This clonotype was counted at least ten times. This sequence joins TRBV20-1 and TRBJ2-2, with a weak D call TRBD2 (6 bases). This CDR3 is built from 14 residues. The germline V gene has CDR1 DFQATT and CDR2 SNEGSKA (reference sequence). Between the trimmed V and J ends, which lost 6 bases and 0 bases, there was a span of 11 bases. The CDR3 reads CSARTTANTGELFF. The CDR3, as DNA: TGCAGTGCACGGACTACCGCGAACACCGGGGAGCTGTTTTTT.

This chain joins TRBV5-1 and TRBJ2-3; 14 bases align to TRBD2. Per the germline V gene, CDR1 is SGHRS and CDR2 is YFSETQ. The CDR3 is 16 residues long. J lost 4 bases, V lost 2 bases, and 3 bases had no gene match. CDR3 bases: TGCGCCAGCAGCTTCGGGACTAGCGGGAGTCCAGATACGCAGTATTTT. Translating gives CASSFGTSGSPDTQYF. Based on the CDR3 plus reference TRBV5-1 and TRBJ2-3, the full variable domain is KAGVTQTPRYLIKTRGQQVTLSCSPISGHRSVSWYQQTPGQGLQFLFEYFSETQRNKGNFPGRFSGRQFSNSRSEMNVSTLELGDSALYLCASSFGTSGSPDTQYFGPGTRLTVL.

A few counts support this clonotype. This chain joins TRBV28 and TRBJ1-3, with TRBD1 matching over 7 bases. The CDR3 runs 15 residues. The germline gives CDR1 MDHEN, CDR2 SYDVKM. V was clipped by 5 bases and J by 0 bases; unmatched bases: 4. Here the CDR3 DNA reads TGTGCCAGCAGTCTACAGGGGTTCTCTGGAAACACCATATATTTT. This codes for CASSLQGFSGNTIYF. Full variable domain (rest looked up from reference TRBV28 and TRBJ1-3): DVKVTQSSRYLVKRTGEKVFLECVQDMDHENMFWYRQDPGLGLRLIYFSYDVKMKEKGDIPEGYSVSREKKERFSLILESASTNQTSMYLCASSLQGFSGNTIYFGEGSWLTVV.

In its sample, this clonotype was seen many times. The rearrangement joins TRBV30 to TRBJ2-1; D gene uncertain. Trimming shortened V by 3 bases and J by 4 bases, and 13 bases separated the two germline ends. The CDR3 totals 14 residues. From germline, CDR1 is GTSNPN and CDR2 SVGIG (reference sequence). The CDR3 loop is CAWSASWIYNEQFF. Here the CDR3 DNA reads TGTGCCTGGAGCGCGTCATGGATTTACAATGAGCAGTTCTTC.

This clonotype was recorded at least ten times. The V and J genes are TRBV20-1 and TRBJ2-5; D is uncertain. CDR1 DFQATT and CDR2 SNEGSKA come from the germline V gene (reference sequence). V lost 5 bases and J 0 bases, leaving 13 bases between the germline ends. CDR3 length: 14 residues. The CDR3 DNA reads as TGCAGTGCTTACGAAAGCACGTACCAAGAGACCCAGTACTTC. This encodes CSAYESTYQETQYF.

This clonotype appeared many times. This chain uses TRBV28 with TRBJ2-1, with no clear D. Germline values: CDR1 MDHEN, CDR2 SYDVKM. V lost 4 bases to trimming and J lost 7 bases, with 11 bases between them. The CDR3 has 13 residues. The CDR3 here is CASSSAVINEQFF. CDR3 DNA: TGTGCCAGCAGTTCGGCAGTTATTAATGAGCAGTTCTTC.